These 23 T cell receptor beta chains share one sample of origin, sequenced in a study of blood T cell repertoires in COVID-19. Profiled with immunoSEQ multiplex PCR; TCRdb holds only in-frame clones, not every one. The sample lists 32,000 or so clones, roughly 90% occurring once. The sequenced material came from peripheral blood. These receptors all stem from a man aged 50 or older with active or convalescent COVID-19.

The CDR3 sequence is CASSSSDREYNSPLHF. Here the CDR3 DNA reads TGTGCCAGCAGTTCGTCAGACCGGGAGTATAATTCACCCCTCCACTTT. The V call is TRBV6-5, the J call TRBJ1-6; the D is unclear. This CDR3 has 16 amino acids. V was pared by 4 bases and J by 4 bases, with 14 bases between. Germline lookup yields CDR1 MNHEY and CDR2 SVGAGI.

The table lists this clone with a few counts. The CDR3 here is CASSFRYDRGSNTGELFF. Written as DNA, the CDR3 is TGTGCCAGCAGCTTTCGTTATGACAGGGGTTCGAACACCGGGGAGCTGTTTTTT. V gene TRBV7-9 combines with J gene TRBJ2-2; 8 bases are a match to TRBD1. The CDR3 spans 18 residues. The J segment lost 0 bases and the V segment lost 3 bases, leaving 9 bases of the junction unmatched. CDR1 and CDR2 from the germline V gene are SEHNR and FQNEAQ (reference sequence). Based on the CDR3 plus reference TRBV7-9 and TRBJ2-2, the full variable domain is DTGVSQNPRHKITKRGQNVTFRCDPISEHNRLYWYRQTLGQGPEFLTYFQNEAQLEKSRLLSDRFSAERPKGSFSTLEIQRTEQGDSAMYLCASSFRYDRGSNTGELFFGEGSRLTVL.

A single count supports this clone. The chain couples TRBV5-4 to TRBJ2-5; D is perhaps TRBD1 (6 bases). Germline-derived CDR1 and CDR2 are SGHNT and YYREEE (reference sequence). The CDR3 runs to 15 residues. The germline V and J ends were trimmed by 4 bases and 1 base, with 14 bases remaining between them. CDR3 DNA sequence: TGTGCCAGCAGCGTCACAGGGAACCCCCAAGAGACCCAGTACTTC. This encodes CASSVTGNPQETQYF. Supplemented by reference TRBV5-4 and TRBJ2-5, the full variable domain reads ETGVTQSPTHLIKTRGQQVTLRCSSQSGHNTVSWYQQALGQGPQFIFQYYREEENGRGNFPPRFSGLQFPNYSSELNVNALELDDSALYLCASSVTGNPQETQYFGPGTRLLVL.

The chain has TRBV10-3 and TRBJ2-5, with 7 bases fitting TRBD1. CDR3 length equals 15 residues. Germline V gene data show CDR1 as ENHRY and CDR2 as SYGVKD. Losses at the gene ends were 0 bases for V and 5 bases for J; bases not matched to a gene: 6. CDR3: CAISESPTGMETQYF. CDR3 bases: TGTGCCATCAGTGAGTCCCCGACAGGGATGGAGACCCAGTACTTC.

This chain links TRBV9 with TRBJ1-6, with a possible D match to TRBD1 (6 bases). CDR3 length equals 16 residues. Trimming cost V 3 bases and J 6 bases, with 16 bases left between them. From germline, CDR1 is SGDLS and CDR2 YYNGEE. The CDR3 reads CASSARGHGINSPLHF. The CDR3 coding sequence is TGTGCCAGCAGCGCGAGGGGACACGGGATTAATTCACCCCTCCACTTT.

The chain joins TRBV6-5 to TRBJ2-1; perhaps TRBD1 as D (6 bases). There are 15 residues in the CDR3. Trimming removed 5 bases from V and 6 bases from J, with 17 bases in between. Germline-derived CDR1 and CDR2 are MNHEY and SVGAGI. CDR3 sequence (DNA): TGTGCCAGCAGTACACCGGGACACTCTTCCAATGAGCAGTTCTTC. Translation: CASSTPGHSSNEQFF.

This clone was seen just once. V gene TRBV6-5 combines with J gene TRBJ2-2; the D call may be TRBD1 or TRBD2 (5 bases each). The CDR3 runs 13 residues. Trimming took 10 bases from V and 5 from J, leaving 14 bases between them. Germline CDR1 is MNHEY and CDR2 is SVGAGI. This chain's CDR3 is CAIRDPGTGELFF. The DNA of the CDR3 is TGTGCCATCAGGGACCCGGGGACCGGGGAGCTGTTTTTT.

J is TRBJ2-1 and V is TRBV7-2, with D perhaps TRBD2 (6 bases). This CDR3 spans 16 amino acids. V lost 3 bases, J lost 4 bases, and 16 bases lay in between. Germline V gene data show CDR1 as SGHTA and CDR2 as FQGNSA. The chain's CDR3 is CASSFAGTRGYNEQFF. The CDR3 DNA sequence: TGTGCCAGCAGCTTCGCCGGGACTCGGGGGTACAATGAGCAGTTCTTC.

The V and J genes are TRBV9 and TRBJ2-7; 8 bases map to TRBD1. Trimming cost V 2 bases and J 0 bases; bases outside gene matches: 4. Germline V gives CDR1 SGDLS, CDR2 YYNGEE. The length of the CDR3 is 15 residues. The CDR3 sequence: CASSVAGGYSYEQYF. The CDR3, as DNA: TGTGCCAGCAGCGTGGCAGGGGGCTACTCCTACGAGCAGTACTTC.

The chain links TRBV7-8 to TRBJ2-3, with 13 bases aligning to TRBD2. CDR3 length: 14 amino acids. The V gene's germline CDR1 is SGHVS and CDR2 FQNEAQ. The V gene end was trimmed by 5 bases and the J gene end by 5 bases; junction bases not matched to a gene: 1. In DNA, the CDR3 is TGTGCCAGCAGCCGGACTAGCGGGGGAGATACGCAGTATTTT. Its translation: CASSRTSGGDTQYF.

CDR3 DNA sequence: TGTGCCAGCAGCTTAGGACTAGCGGGAGTCACCGGGGAGCTGTTTTTT. Translation: CASSLGLAGVTGELFF. J is TRBJ2-2 and V is TRBV7-9; 12 positions agree with TRBD2. Germline trimming cut 1 base from V and 4 bases from J; bases unmatched to any gene: 1. CDR1 is SEHNR and CDR2 is FQNEAQ in the germline V gene (reference sequence). This CDR3 comprises 16 residues.

This rearrangement joins TRBV9 to TRBJ2-5; perhaps TRBD2 as D (5 bases). Germline V CDR1 and CDR2: SGDLS, YYNGEE. The length of the CDR3 is 15 residues. Trimming cost V 0 bases and J 5 bases, with 14 bases left between them. The CDR3 bases are TGTGCCAGCAGCGTAGACGCCCTTGGGGAGGAGACCCAGTACTTC. This codes for CASSVDALGEETQYF.

By its share, this clone is medium-sized. This chain connects TRBV21-1 to TRBJ2-7; the D segment call TRBD1 is taken from the table without a DNA check. TRBV21-1 is a listed pseudogene. The CDR3 spans 13 residues. The CDR3 is CASKDRDFYEQYF. The CDR3 nucleotides read TGTGCCAGCAAGGACAGGGACTTCTACGAGCAGTACTTC.

This clone was seen a few times. The chain is built from TRBV15 and TRBJ2-2; the match to TRBD2 covers 7 bases. V was clipped by 0 bases and J by 1 base; unmatched bases: 11. The CDR3 covers 19 residues. CDR1 and CDR2 from the germline V gene are LNHNV and YYDKDF (reference sequence). The CDR3 spells CATSREQLASHKNTGELFF. The CDR3 DNA follows: TGTGCCACCAGCAGAGAGCAACTAGCGTCCCACAAGAACACCGGGGAGCTGTTTTTT. The full variable domain, in which reference TRBV15 and TRBJ2-2 provide the parts outside the CDR3, is DAMVIQNPRYQVTQFGKPVTLSCSQTLNHNVMYWYQQKSSQAPKLLFHYYDKDFNNEADTPDNFQSRRPNTSFCFLDIRSPGLGDTAMYLCATSREQLASHKNTGELFFGEGSRLTVL.

The chain couples TRBV27 to TRBJ2-1; the match to TRBD2 covers 7 bases. The CDR3 is made up of 19 amino acids. From germline, CDR1 is MNHEY and CDR2 SMNVEV (reference sequence). With 2 bases clipped from V and 3 bases from J, the junction kept 16 bases outside the gene matches. CDR3 coding DNA: TGTGCCAGCAGTTTAGGGGGGAGGGGTCCGCTGGACTACTACAATGAGCAGTTCTTC. It codes for CASSLGGRGPLDYYNEQFF.

This chain links TRBV5-4 with TRBJ2-1, with D maybe TRBD1 (7 bases). The CDR3 is 15 amino acids. The germline V and J ends were trimmed by 4 bases and 0 bases, with 11 bases remaining between them. Germline V gene sequence: CDR1 SGHNT, CDR2 YYREEE (reference sequence). CDR3 sequence: CASSGGTVSYNEQFF. The DNA for the CDR3 is TGTGCCAGCAGCGGAGGGACAGTCTCCTACAATGAGCAGTTCTTC.

The chain joins TRBV28 to TRBJ1-5; D not resolved. The CDR3 covers 14 residues. Germline loops: CDR1 MDHEN, CDR2 SYDVKM. Deletions cut 2 bases from V and 7 bases from J, with 12 bases between. CDR3 residues: CASSLRGLRQPQHF. In nucleotides, the CDR3 is TGTGCCAGCAGTTTACGGGGATTGAGGCAGCCCCAGCATTTT.

The chain carries TRBV5-1 and TRBJ1-1; the D gene is possibly TRBD1 (5 bases). The CDR3 extends over 13 amino acids. From germline, CDR1 is SGHRS and CDR2 YFSETQ. V shed 3 bases and J shed 5 bases, with 11 bases lying between them. CDR3 region: CASSSQVGTEAFF. For the CDR3, the DNA is TGCGCCAGCAGCTCACAGGTAGGGACTGAAGCTTTCTTT.

This chain connects TRBV18 to TRBJ1-6, with a tentative D call TRBD1 (6 bases). The CDR3 runs to 14 residues. Germline V gene sequence: CDR1 KGHSH, CDR2 LQKENI. With 8 bases removed from V and 5 bases from J, the gap between germline ends came to 13 bases. CDR3 amino acids: CASARDINNSPLHF. In nucleotides, the CDR3 is TGTGCCAGCGCCCGGGACATCAATAATTCACCCCTCCACTTT. Full variable domain (remainder filled in from reference TRBV18 and TRBJ1-6): NAGVMQNPRHLVRRRGQEARLRCSPMKGHSHVYWYRQLPEEGLKFMVYLQKENIIDESGMPKERFSAEFPKEGPSILRIQQVVRGDSAAYFCASARDINNSPLHFGNGTRLTVT.

This chain uses TRBV6-6 with TRBJ1-5; D gene uncertain. From germline, CDR1 is MNHNY and CDR2 SVGAGI (reference sequence). V was clipped by 0 bases and J by 0 bases, with 9 bases between them. The CDR3 is 16 residues long. CDR3 nucleotide sequence: TGTGCCAGCAGTTACTCCCCAGGTATTAGCAATCAGCCCCAGCATTTT. Protein: CASSYSPGISNQPQHF.

This rearrangement joins TRBV19 to TRBJ2-1; D is uncertain. Germline V lookup: CDR1 LNHDA, CDR2 SQIVND (reference sequence). V gave up 3 bases and J gave up 6 bases, with 9 bases separating them. The CDR3 sequence is 13 residues long. The CDR3 sequence is CASSITDRNEQFF. The CDR3 bases are TGTGCCAGTAGTATCACAGATCGCAATGAGCAGTTCTTC.

This clone was counted a single time. The V call is TRBV4-3, the J call TRBJ1-2; unclear D gene. CDR1 is LGHNA, CDR2 YSLEER, per germline. The CDR3 spans 14 residues. V was pared by 1 base and J by 2 bases, with 8 bases between. CDR3: CASSQVWQNYGYTF. The CDR3 DNA follows: TGCGCCAGCAGCCAAGTATGGCAGAACTATGGCTACACCTTC.

J is TRBJ2-1 and V is TRBV6-4, with 11 nucleotides matching TRBD1. With 7 bases clipped from V and 7 bases from J, the junction kept 3 bases outside the gene matches. Germline CDR1 is MRHNA and CDR2 is SNTAGT. The CDR3 runs to 13 residues. The CDR3 reads CASTDRGRNEQFF. The CDR3 DNA sequence: TGTGCCAGCACGGACAGGGGGCGGAATGAGCAGTTCTTC.